This TCR beta chain emerged from a study of cytomegalovirus exposure and HLA in healthy donors. Study conclusions and caveats: An assumption of roughly uniform sequencing depth across donors underlay the presence/absence analyses. The productive fraction for most TCR beta V segments was about 87% or about 30% in an earlier analysis.

Note on this clone: Its matching antigen is unknown.

A multiplex PCR was run with 60 Vbeta primers and 13 Jbeta primers. The repertoire was sequenced with immunoSEQ multiplex PCR; TCRdb's copy has only in-frame clones and lacks some. The table shows approximately 210,000 clones, with around 79% occurring only once. The germline gives CDR1 LNHDA, CDR2 SQIVND (reference sequence). V shed 6 bases and J 11 bases; nucleotides not matched to a gene: 15. The CDR3 is 14 amino acids. The genes are TRBV19 and TRBJ1-1, with 7 bases matching TRBD1. Sample: PBMCs. This receptor was obtained from a girl aged 10 to 17 in good health and CMV-seropositive. CDR3 nucleotide sequence: TGTGCCAGTAGGACAGGGACCGGGGTTAGTAGGGCTTTCTTT. Its protein is CASRTGTGVSRAFF.